Here is one T cell receptor beta chain with its context. Its antigen is unidentified. Library preparation followed earlier protocols using designated TCR primers. Each CDR3 protein gets one entry after TCRdb re-called the PCR reads with MiXCR. The table includes about half a million distinct CDR3 sequences, around 21% detected once. The sample originates from a study of molecular identifiers for immune sequencing clone quantification. Naive CD8 library inputs spanned about 17,000 to 1,000,000 sorted cells and 10%, 30% or 50% RNA. In the sort, naive CD8 T cells were defined as CD8+CD4-CCR7+CD45RA+. Study-level results: Jurkat TCR RNA that was spiked in from one cell was reportedly detectable among 950,000 to 1,000,000 naive cells.

The material sequenced was naive CD8+ T cells from blood, with Jurkat cell RNA spiked in. Subset specified: FACS-sorted CD8+CD4-CCR7+CD45RA+ naive T cells. This TCR came from a human donor in good health. Some libraries in this study had Jurkat cell RNA spiked in.

This CDR3 is CSARDERLYNSPLHF. CDR3 coding DNA: TGCAGTGCTAGAGATGAGAGGCTCTATAATTCACCCCTCCACTTT. The rearrangement links TRBV20-1 to TRBJ1-6; D is unclear. V was cut by 0 bases and J by 3 bases, with 9 bases left in between. The CDR3 spans 15 residues. The germline gives CDR1 DFQATT, CDR2 SNEGSKA (reference sequence).